One and the same sample provided the 14 T cell receptor beta chains below, sequenced in a study of T-cell reconstitution after alpha-beta-depleted transplantation in children. For TCRbeta, the library was prepared with unique molecular identifiers. One entry per CDR3 protein, called by TCRdb with MiXCR from the PCR reads. The data contain around 72,000 distinct CDR3 sequences, 4.9% of them singletons. The sample consisted of PBMCs, mostly from graft donor cells, taken 180 days after TCRalphabeta/CD19-depleted stem cell transplant. The source is a boy in the first two years of life who had a stem cell transplant for acute myeloid leukemia, so the T cells may come from the graft donor.

The sample holds many counts of this clonotype. The chain employs TRBV20-1 and TRBJ2-7, with 7 bases that match TRBD1. V shed 3 bases, J shed 3 bases, and the junction held 14 bases outside the gene matches. From germline, CDR1 is DFQATT and CDR2 SNEGSKA (reference sequence). CDR3 size: 16 residues. This CDR3 reads CSASGRDSGPVYEQYV. CDR3 sequence (DNA): TGCAGTGCTAGTGGCCGGGACAGTGGTCCAGTCTACGAGCAGTACGTC.

This clonotype was detected many times. The genes are TRBV5-1 and TRBJ2-3, with D possibly being TRBD1 or TRBD2 (5 bases each). The CDR3 contains 15 residues. V lost 4 bases and J 5 bases, leaving 17 bases between the germline ends. Germline assignment: CDR1 SGHRS and CDR2 YFSETQ. CDR3 amino acids: CASSLQGSVGDTQYF. In DNA form, the CDR3 reads TGCGCCAGCAGCCTTCAGGGTAGCGTGGGAGATACGCAGTATTTT.

This clonotype was observed at least ten times. The V and J genes are TRBV2 and TRBJ2-5; 13 bases are shared with TRBD2. The CDR3 length is 18 residues. Germline loops: CDR1 SNHLY, CDR2 FYNNEI. V shed 2 bases, J shed 5 bases, and the junction held 11 bases outside the gene matches. In DNA, the CDR3 is TGTGCCAGCAGTGAATTGCCGGGACTAGCGGGGCCAGGGGAGACCCAGTACTTC. Encoded protein: CASSELPGLAGPGETQYF.

This clonotype appeared many times. The rearrangement joins TRBV2 to TRBJ2-2, with D tentatively TRBD2 (6 bases). V was cut by 8 bases and J by 7 bases, with 17 bases left in between. The V gene's germline CDR1 is SNHLY and CDR2 FYNNEI. There are 14 residues in the CDR3. CDR3 loop: CASARNGGVGELFF. The CDR3 DNA follows: TGTGCCAGCGCCCGGAACGGAGGGGTCGGGGAGCTGTTTTTT.

The rearrangement uses TRBV18 and TRBJ2-5; D is undetermined. The CDR3 runs to 14 residues. CDR1 and CDR2 from the germline V gene are KGHSH and LQKENI. The V end was cut by 3 bases, the J end by 2 bases, with 10 bases between. The CDR3, as DNA: TGTGCCAGCTCACCCCCGGGCCTTCAAGAGACCCAGTACTTC. Encoded protein: CASSPPGLQETQYF.

The sample holds many counts of this clonotype. This chain connects TRBV4-3 to TRBJ2-6; 7 bases are a match to TRBD1. The germline gives CDR1 LGHNA, CDR2 YSLEER. The V and J ends lost 3 bases and 0 bases, in that order; junction bases with no gene match: 5. The CDR3 length is 17 residues. The CDR3 DNA sequence: TGCGCCAGCAGCCACGGGACAGCCTTCTCTGGGGCCAACGTCCTGACTTTC. This translates into CASSHGTAFSGANVLTF.

This clonotype was counted many times. This chain joins TRBV20-1 and TRBJ2-5; 8 nucleotides line up with TRBD1. V trimming: 6 bases; J trimming: 4 bases; junction bases outside the gene matches: 10. The CDR3 runs to 14 residues. Germline CDR1 and CDR2: DFQATT and SNEGSKA (reference sequence). The CDR3 nucleotides are TGCAGTGCGAGCAGGGGGCGGGGAGGAGAGACCCAGTACTTC. It translates to CSASRGRGGETQYF.

Ten or more counts support this clonotype. This rearrangement joins TRBV13 to TRBJ2-2; 11 bases fit TRBD2. V lost 5 bases, J lost 7 bases, and 12 bases stayed unmatched. The CDR3 totals 17 residues. Germline values: CDR1 PRHDT, CDR2 FYEKMQ (reference sequence). CDR3 in DNA: TGTGCCAGCAGCAGGCGACTAGCGGGGAAGAGGCACGGGGAGCTGTTTTTT. It yields the protein CASSRRLAGKRHGELFF.

This clonotype was observed many times. The rearrangement uses TRBV7-9 and TRBJ1-2, with D possibly TRBD1 on 6 matching bases. Per the germline V gene, CDR1 is SEHNR and CDR2 is FQNEAQ (reference sequence). V was trimmed by 3 bases and J by 6 bases, leaving 11 bases between them. This CDR3 has 13 residues. CDR3 bases: TGTGCCAGCAGCTTGGGGGGCTCAGATGGCTACACCTTC. Its translation: CASSLGGSDGYTF. The whole variable domain, filled in from reference TRBV7-9 and TRBJ1-2, reads DTGVSQNPRHKITKRGQNVTFRCDPISEHNRLYWYRQTLGQGPEFLTYFQNEAQLEKSRLLSDRFSAERPKGSFSTLEIQRTEQGDSAMYLCASSLGGSDGYTFGSGTRLTVV.

The rearrangement links TRBV5-1 to TRBJ2-1, with TRBD2 matching over 7 bases. The CDR3 runs to 15 residues. The junction had 6 bases not matched to a gene; V was cut back by 4 bases and J by 2 bases. The germline CDR1 and CDR2 sequences are SGHRS and YFSETQ. The CDR3: CASSPGLVTYNEQFF. In DNA, the CDR3 is TGCGCCAGCAGCCCAGGACTAGTGACCTACAATGAGCAGTTCTTC.

This clonotype was detected ten times or more. V usage is TRBV7-2 and J usage is TRBJ2-5; 9 positions agree with TRBD1. With 5 bases clipped from V and 5 bases from J, the junction kept 3 bases outside the gene matches. Germline loops: CDR1 SGHTA, CDR2 FQGNSA. The length of the CDR3 is 13 residues. The chain's CDR3 is CASSGTGWETQYF. Here the CDR3 DNA reads TGTGCCAGCAGCGGGACAGGGTGGGAGACCCAGTACTTC.

This clonotype was observed at least ten times. The V call is TRBV19, the J call TRBJ2-3, with D possibly matching TRBD2 (8 bases). The germline V gene encodes CDR1 LNHDA and CDR2 SQIVND (reference sequence). This CDR3 spans 16 amino acids. The V end was cut by 0 bases, the J end by 10 bases, with 20 bases between. The CDR3 reads CASSIDHGQVGRAQYF. The CDR3 DNA follows: TGTGCCAGTAGTATAGATCACGGACAGGTCGGGAGGGCGCAGTATTTT.

This clonotype was seen repeatedly, ten times or more. The CDR3 DNA reads TGCAGTGATCTAGGCCCCCCCCAAGAGACCCAGTACTTC. This sequence encodes CSDLGPPQETQYF. The gene calls are TRBV20-1 and TRBJ2-5; D remains ambiguous. With 7 bases removed from V and 1 base from J, the gap between germline ends came to 13 bases. Germline V gene sequence: CDR1 DFQATT, CDR2 SNEGSKA (reference sequence). The CDR3 spans 13 residues.

This clonotype came up many times. V and J are TRBV7-8 and TRBJ2-6; possibly TRBD2 for D (5 bases). The CDR3 is 19 residues long. CDR1 is SGHVS and CDR2 is FQNEAQ in the germline V gene. V lost 2 bases, J lost 0 bases, and 17 bases lay in between. The CDR3 protein is CASSLYSPEAISGANVLTF. For the CDR3, the DNA is TGTGCCAGCAGCTTATACAGTCCGGAGGCCATCTCTGGGGCCAACGTCCTGACTTTC.